This T cell receptor beta chain was sequenced during a study of T cells in tuberculosis. The repertoire was sequenced with immunoSEQ multiplex PCR; TCRdb's copy has only in-frame clones and lacks some. This sample has under 40,000 clones, with 94% found just once. This CDR3 spans 15 amino acids. CDR1 SGHAT and CDR2 FQNNGV come from the germline V gene. J lost 1 base, V lost 5 bases, and 6 bases had no gene match. Sequencing input: PBMCs. The receptor's source is a donor between 10 and 29 years old with latent tuberculosis or without tuberculosis infection. This sequence joins TRBV11-2 and TRBJ2-7, with 9 bases aligning to TRBD2. CDR3 sequence: CASSQGLARSYEQYF. The CDR3 coding sequence is TGTGCCAGCAGCCAAGGACTAGCGAGATCCTACGAGCAGTACTTC. The entire variable domain, with the rest obtained from reference TRBV11-2 and TRBJ2-7, is as follows: EAGVAQSPRYKIIEKRQSVAFWCNPISGHATLYWYQQILGQGPKLLIQFQNNGVVDDSQLPKDRFSAERLKGVDSTLKIQPAKLEDSAVYLCASSQGLARSYEQYFGPGTRLTVT.